The 8 T cell receptor beta chains below come from one sample, sequenced in a study of spatial heterogeneity in lung cancer (dated by TCRdb to about 2019). Library creation used 5' RACE. Sequencing was performed on a NextSeq 500. Clones were called with MiXCR by TCRdb after fastp trimmed the public reads at Q25, and only in-frame beta chains were retained. Each entry is one CDR3 protein sequence, shown with its most common DNA and genes. Recorded for this sample are about 9,500 distinct CDR3 sequences; about 9% of them occurred a single time. Over 10% of the sample is taken by the ten largest. On the study overall, not on this receptor specifically: The tumor nonsynonymous mutation count correlated with the number of expanded alpha and beta TCRs within the tumor.

These TCRs' antigens remain unknown. Taken with the paper, the label for time point translates to: sample taken at primary tumor resection. Here the sequenced sample was lung tumor tissue, taken at surgery. These receptor sequences come from a female donor with early-stage non-small cell lung cancer.

This clonotype showed up many times. The V and J genes are TRBV7-2 and TRBJ2-7; D ambiguous. From germline, CDR1 is SGHTA and CDR2 FQGNSA. CDR3 length equals 11 residues. V lost 5 bases and J lost 5, with 7 bases in between. This chain's CDR3 is CASSQRNEQYF. CDR3 coding DNA: TGTGCCAGCAGCCAAAGGAACGAGCAGTACTTC.

By sample share, this clonotype is medium-sized (0.01 to 0.1%). The CDR3 DNA reads TGTGCCAGCAGCTTAGAGTTCGGAAATGAGCAGTTCTTC. This gives the protein CASSLEFGNEQFF. The rearrangement links TRBV11-1 to TRBJ2-1; no clear D gene. The ends were cut back, 1 base at V and 7 bases at J, with 8 bases in the middle. Germline V gene sequence: CDR1 SGHAT, CDR2 FQDESV (reference sequence). The CDR3 runs 13 residues. The full variable domain, completed using reference TRBV11-1 and TRBJ2-1, is EAEVAQSPRYKITEKSQAVAFWCDPISGHATLYWYRQILGQGPELLVQFQDESVVDDSQLPKDRFSAERLKGVDSTLKIQPAELGDSAMYLCASSLEFGNEQFFGPGTRLTVL.

The V gene is TRBV4-3, the J gene TRBJ1-1; no clear D. CDR1 LGHNA and CDR2 YSLEER come from the germline V gene. The CDR3 has 14 amino acids. V lost 4 bases and J lost 5, with 14 bases in between. CDR3 sequence: CASSPRVLSTEAFF. CDR3 DNA: TGCGCCAGCAGCCCGCGGGTATTGAGTACTGAAGCTTTCTTT.

The V gene is TRBV28, the J gene TRBJ1-1; a weak D match, TRBD1 (5 bases). The V end was cut by 3 bases, the J end by 8 bases, with 10 bases between. CDR3 size: 12 residues. Germline V gene data show CDR1 as MDHEN and CDR2 as SYDVKM. The CDR3 protein is CASSLIHREAFF. The CDR3 DNA reads as TGTGCCAGCAGTTTGATCCACAGGGAAGCTTTCTTT.

This clonotype was observed at least ten times. This chain connects TRBV5-1 to TRBJ2-5, with D possibly TRBD1 on 6 matching bases. The V and J ends lost 4 bases and 0 bases respectively, with 10 bases between them. There are 14 residues in the CDR3. Germline V CDR1 and CDR2: SGHRS, YFSETQ. DNA of the CDR3: TGCGCCAGCAGCAAGACAGGATACCAAGAGACCCAGTACTTC. Translated, it gives CASSKTGYQETQYF.

This clonotype appeared a few times. The chain links TRBV5-1 to TRBJ2-1; 10 bases line up with TRBD2. V trimming: 9 bases; J trimming: 5 bases; junction bases outside the gene matches: 11. Per germline, CDR1 SGHRS and CDR2 YFSETQ. This CDR3 has 15 residues. CDR3: CATSLPSGGNNEQFF. Written as DNA, the CDR3 is TGCGCCACCAGTCTTCCTAGCGGGGGTAACAATGAGCAGTTCTTC.

The sample holds many counts of this clonotype. V and J are TRBV5-1 and TRBJ2-6, with D unresolved. The CDR3 covers 16 residues. From germline, CDR1 is SGHRS and CDR2 YFSETQ. The V end was cut by 0 bases, the J end by 4 bases, with 11 bases between. The CDR3 DNA reads TGCGCCAGCAGCTTGGAGGTAAACCGGGGGGCCAACGTCCTGACTTTC. Translated, it gives CASSLEVNRGANVLTF.

This clonotype is medium-sized in the sample. CDR3 in DNA: TGTGCCAGCAGCCAAGGAGGGGCTGGTACTGAAGCTTTCTTT. This encodes CASSQGGAGTEAFF. J is TRBJ1-1 and V is TRBV3-1; D is perhaps TRBD1 (5 bases). The CDR3 sequence is 14 residues long. Deletions cut 1 base from V and 5 bases from J, with 11 bases between. From germline, CDR1 is LGHDT and CDR2 YNNKEL (reference sequence).